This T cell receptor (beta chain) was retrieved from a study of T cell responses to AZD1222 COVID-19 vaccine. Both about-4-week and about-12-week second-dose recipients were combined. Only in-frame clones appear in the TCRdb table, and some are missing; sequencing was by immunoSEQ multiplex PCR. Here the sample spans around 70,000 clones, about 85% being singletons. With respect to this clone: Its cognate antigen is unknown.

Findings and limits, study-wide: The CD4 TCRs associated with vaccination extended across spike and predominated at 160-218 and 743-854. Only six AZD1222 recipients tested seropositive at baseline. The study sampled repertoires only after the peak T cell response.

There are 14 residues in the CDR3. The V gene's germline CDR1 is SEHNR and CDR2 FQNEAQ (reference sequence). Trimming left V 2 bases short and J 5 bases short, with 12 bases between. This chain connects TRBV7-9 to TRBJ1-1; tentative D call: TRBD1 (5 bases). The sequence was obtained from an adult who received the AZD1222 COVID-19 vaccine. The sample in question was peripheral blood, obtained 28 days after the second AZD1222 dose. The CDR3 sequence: CASSLSTGETEAFF. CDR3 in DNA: TGTGCCAGCAGCTTAAGTACGGGGGAAACTGAAGCTTTCTTT.